The clone carrying this TCR beta chain was seen only a few times. This sample is drawn from a study of cytomegalovirus exposure and HLA in healthy donors. Vbeta (60) and Jbeta (13) primers were used in the PCR. Only in-frame clones appear in the TCRdb table, and some are missing; sequencing was by immunoSEQ multiplex PCR. Here the sample spans approximately 260,000 clones, around nine tenths being singletons. This clonotype originated in a girl aged 2 to 10 in good health and CMV-seronegative. Specimen: PBMCs.

CDR3 protein: CASSLGQGLDEQYF. CDR3 in DNA: TGTGCCAGCAGCCTTGGACAGGGGTTAGACGAGCAGTACTTC. The chain recombines TRBV5-5 with TRBJ2-7; 9 bases map to TRBD1. CDR3 length: 14 amino acids. The V gene end was trimmed by 4 bases and the J gene end by 5 bases; junction bases not matched to a gene: 7. The germline V gene has CDR1 SGHKS and CDR2 YYEKEE (reference sequence).